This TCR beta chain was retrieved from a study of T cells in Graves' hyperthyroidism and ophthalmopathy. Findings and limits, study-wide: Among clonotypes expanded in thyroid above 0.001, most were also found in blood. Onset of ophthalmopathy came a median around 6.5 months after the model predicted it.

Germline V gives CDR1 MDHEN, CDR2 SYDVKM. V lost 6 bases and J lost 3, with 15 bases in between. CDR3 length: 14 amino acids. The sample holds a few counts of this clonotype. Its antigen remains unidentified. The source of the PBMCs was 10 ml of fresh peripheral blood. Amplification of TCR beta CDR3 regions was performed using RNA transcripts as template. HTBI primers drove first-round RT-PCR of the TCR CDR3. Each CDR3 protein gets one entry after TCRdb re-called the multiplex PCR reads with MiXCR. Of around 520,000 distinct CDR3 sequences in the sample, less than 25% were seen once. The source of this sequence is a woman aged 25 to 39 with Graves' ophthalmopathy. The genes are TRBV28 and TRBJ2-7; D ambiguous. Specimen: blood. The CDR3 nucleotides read TGTGCCAGCAGCAGCTTCCGGGCCAACTACGAGCAGTACTTC. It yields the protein CASSSFRANYEQYF.